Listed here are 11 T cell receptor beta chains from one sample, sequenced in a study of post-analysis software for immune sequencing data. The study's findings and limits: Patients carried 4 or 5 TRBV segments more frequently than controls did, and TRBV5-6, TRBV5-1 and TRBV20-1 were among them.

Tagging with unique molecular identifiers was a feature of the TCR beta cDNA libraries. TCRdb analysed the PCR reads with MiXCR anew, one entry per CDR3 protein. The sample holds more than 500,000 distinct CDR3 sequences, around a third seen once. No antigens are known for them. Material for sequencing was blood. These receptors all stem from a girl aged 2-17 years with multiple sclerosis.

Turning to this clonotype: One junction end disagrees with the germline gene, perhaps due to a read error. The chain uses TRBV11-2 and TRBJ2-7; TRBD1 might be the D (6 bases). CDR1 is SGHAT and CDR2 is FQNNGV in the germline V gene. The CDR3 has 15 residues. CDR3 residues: CASSLDPDSSYGQYF. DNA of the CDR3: TGTGCCAGCAGCTTAGATCCGGACAGCTCCTACGGGCAGTACTTC.

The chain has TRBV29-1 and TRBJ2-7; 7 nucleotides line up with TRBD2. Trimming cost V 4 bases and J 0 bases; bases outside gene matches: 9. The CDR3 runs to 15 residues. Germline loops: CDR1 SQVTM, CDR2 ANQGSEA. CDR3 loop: CSVAGGDGSSYEQYF. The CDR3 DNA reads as TGCAGCGTTGCGGGGGGTGACGGAAGCTCCTACGAGCAGTACTTC.

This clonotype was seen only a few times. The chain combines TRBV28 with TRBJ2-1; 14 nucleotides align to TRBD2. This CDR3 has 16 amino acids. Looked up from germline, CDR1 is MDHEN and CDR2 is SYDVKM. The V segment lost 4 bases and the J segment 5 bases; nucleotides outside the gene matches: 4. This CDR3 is CASSSLTSGGDNEQFF. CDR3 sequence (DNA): TGTGCCAGCAGTTCCTTGACTAGCGGGGGGGACAATGAGCAGTTCTTC.

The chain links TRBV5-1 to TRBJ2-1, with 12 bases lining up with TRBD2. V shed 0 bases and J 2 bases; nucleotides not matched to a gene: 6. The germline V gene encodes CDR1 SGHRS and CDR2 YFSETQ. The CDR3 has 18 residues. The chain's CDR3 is CASSLEGASGGAYNEQFF. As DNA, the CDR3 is TGCGCCAGCAGCTTGGAAGGGGCTAGCGGGGGGGCCTACAATGAGCAGTTCTTC.

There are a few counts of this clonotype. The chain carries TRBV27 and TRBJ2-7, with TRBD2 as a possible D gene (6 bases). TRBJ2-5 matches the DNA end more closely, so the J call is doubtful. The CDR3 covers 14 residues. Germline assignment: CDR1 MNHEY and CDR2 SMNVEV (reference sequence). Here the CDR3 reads CASSLSGWGETQYF. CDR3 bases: TGTGCCAGCAGTCTCAGCGGGTGGGGGGAGACCCAGTACTTC.

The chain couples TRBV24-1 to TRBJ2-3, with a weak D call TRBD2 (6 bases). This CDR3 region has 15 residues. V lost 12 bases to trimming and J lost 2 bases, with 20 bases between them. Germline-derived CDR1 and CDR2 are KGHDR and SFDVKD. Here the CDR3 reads CAAQAAGTHTDTQYF. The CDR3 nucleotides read TGTGCCGCCCAAGCGGCGGGGACCCACACAGATACGCAGTATTTT.

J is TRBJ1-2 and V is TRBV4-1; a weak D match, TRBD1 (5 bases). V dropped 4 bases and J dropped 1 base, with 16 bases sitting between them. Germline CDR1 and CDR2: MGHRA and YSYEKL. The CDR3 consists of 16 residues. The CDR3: CASSRAGDPLNYGYTF. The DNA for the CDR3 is TGCGCCAGCAGCCGTGCCGGGGACCCCCTTAACTATGGCTACACCTTC.

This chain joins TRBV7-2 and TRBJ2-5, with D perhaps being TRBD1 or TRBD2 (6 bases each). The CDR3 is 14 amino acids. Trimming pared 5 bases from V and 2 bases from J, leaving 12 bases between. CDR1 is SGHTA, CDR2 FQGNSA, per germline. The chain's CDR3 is CASSPEGGQETQYF. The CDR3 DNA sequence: TGTGCCAGCAGCCCTGAGGGGGGTCAAGAGACCCAGTACTTC.

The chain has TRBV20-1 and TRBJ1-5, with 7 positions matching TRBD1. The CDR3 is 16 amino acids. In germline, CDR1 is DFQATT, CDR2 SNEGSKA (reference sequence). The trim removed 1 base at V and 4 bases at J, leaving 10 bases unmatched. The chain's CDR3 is CSARVPQGLGNQPQHF. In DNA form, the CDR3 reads TGCAGTGCTAGAGTCCCACAGGGGTTAGGTAATCAGCCCCAGCATTTT.

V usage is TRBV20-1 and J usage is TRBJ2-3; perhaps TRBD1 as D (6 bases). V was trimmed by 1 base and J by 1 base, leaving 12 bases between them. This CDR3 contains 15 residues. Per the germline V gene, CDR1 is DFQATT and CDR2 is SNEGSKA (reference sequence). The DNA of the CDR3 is TGCAGTGCTAGAGGAGGGGGATGGGGCACAGATACGCAGTATTTT. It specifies CSARGGGWGTDTQYF.

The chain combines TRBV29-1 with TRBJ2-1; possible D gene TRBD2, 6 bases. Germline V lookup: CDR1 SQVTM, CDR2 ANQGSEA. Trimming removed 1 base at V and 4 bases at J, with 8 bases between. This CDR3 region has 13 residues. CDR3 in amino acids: CSVEGGRYNEQFF. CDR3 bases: TGCAGCGTTGAAGGGGGGAGGTACAATGAGCAGTTCTTC.